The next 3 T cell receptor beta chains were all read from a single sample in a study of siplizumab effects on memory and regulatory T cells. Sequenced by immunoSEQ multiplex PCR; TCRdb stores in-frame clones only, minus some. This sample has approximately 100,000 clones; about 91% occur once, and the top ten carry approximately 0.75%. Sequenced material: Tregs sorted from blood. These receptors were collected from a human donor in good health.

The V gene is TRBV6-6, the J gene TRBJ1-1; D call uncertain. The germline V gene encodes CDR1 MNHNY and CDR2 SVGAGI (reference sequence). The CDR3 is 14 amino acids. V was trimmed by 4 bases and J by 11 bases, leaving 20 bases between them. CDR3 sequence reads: CASSLYSAGNSAFF. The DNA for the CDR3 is TGTGCCAGCAGTTTATACAGCGCGGGGAATTCCGCTTTCTTT.

This CDR3 reads CSARILPEAFF. The CDR3 nucleotides read TGCAGTGCTAGGATACTCCCTGAAGCTTTCTTT. The V and J genes are TRBV20-1 and TRBJ1-1; no reliable D call. Germline CDR1 reads DFQATT; CDR2 reads SNEGSKA (reference sequence). Trimming removed 3 bases at V and 6 bases at J, with 8 bases between. The CDR3 spans 11 residues.

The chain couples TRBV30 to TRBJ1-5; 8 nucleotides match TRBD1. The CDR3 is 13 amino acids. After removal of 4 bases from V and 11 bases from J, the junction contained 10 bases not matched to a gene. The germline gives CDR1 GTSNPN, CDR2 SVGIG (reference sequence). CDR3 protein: CAWTNRGSMAQHF. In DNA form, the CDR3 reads TGTGCCTGGACCAACAGGGGGTCAATGGCCCAGCATTTT.